This T cell receptor (beta chain) originates from a study of shared clonotypes between healthy human individuals. Study outcomes and limitations: Richness estimates generally favored naive over memory subsets.

Points on this clone: Antigen unknown.

The table came from immunoSEQ multiplex PCR; TCRdb's copy has only in-frame clones and leaves some out. This sample has about 510,000 clones; roughly 95% occur once, and the top ten carry 0.06%. Sequenced: naive CD4+ T cells sorted from blood. Documented subset: CD45RA+ positively selected. The receptor comes from a woman aged 25 to 39 in good health.

The CDR3, as DNA: TGTGCCAGCAGGAGTACAGGGGGCGAAGAGACCCAGTACTTC. Translation gives CASRSTGGEETQYF. J is TRBJ2-5 and V is TRBV6-1, with TRBD1 matching 9 bases. Looked up from germline, CDR1 is MNHNS and CDR2 is SASEGT. Trimming cost V 6 bases and J 3 bases; bases outside gene matches: 5. The CDR3 totals 14 residues.